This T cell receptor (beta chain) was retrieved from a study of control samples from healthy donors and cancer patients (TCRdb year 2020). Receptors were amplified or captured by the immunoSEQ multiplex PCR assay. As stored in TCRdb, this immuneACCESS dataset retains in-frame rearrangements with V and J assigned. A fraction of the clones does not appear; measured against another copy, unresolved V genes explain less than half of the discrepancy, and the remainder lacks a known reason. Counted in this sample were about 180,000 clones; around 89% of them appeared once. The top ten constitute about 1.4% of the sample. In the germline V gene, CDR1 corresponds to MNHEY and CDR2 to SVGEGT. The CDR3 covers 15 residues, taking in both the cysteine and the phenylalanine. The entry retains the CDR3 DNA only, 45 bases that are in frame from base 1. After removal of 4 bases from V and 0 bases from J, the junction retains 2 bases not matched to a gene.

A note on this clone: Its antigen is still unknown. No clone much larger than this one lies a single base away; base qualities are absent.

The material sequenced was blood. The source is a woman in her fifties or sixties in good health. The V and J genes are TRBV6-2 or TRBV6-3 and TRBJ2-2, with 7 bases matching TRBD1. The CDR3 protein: CASSSDRANTGELFF. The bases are TGTGCCAGCAGTTCCGACAGGGCGAACACCGGGGAGCTGTTTTTT.